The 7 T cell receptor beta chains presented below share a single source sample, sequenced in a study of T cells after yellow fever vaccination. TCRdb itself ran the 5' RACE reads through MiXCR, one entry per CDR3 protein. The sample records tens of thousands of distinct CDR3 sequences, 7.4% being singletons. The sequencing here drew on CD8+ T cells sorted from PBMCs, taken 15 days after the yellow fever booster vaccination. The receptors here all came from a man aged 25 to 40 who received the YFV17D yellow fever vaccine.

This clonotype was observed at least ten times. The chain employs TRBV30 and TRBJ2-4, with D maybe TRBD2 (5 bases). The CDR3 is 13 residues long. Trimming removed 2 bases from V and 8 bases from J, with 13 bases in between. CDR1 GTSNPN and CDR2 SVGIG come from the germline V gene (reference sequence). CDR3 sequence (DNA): TGTGCCTGGAGTCCCGCGACCGGGGACATTCAGTACTTC. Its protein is CAWSPATGDIQYF.

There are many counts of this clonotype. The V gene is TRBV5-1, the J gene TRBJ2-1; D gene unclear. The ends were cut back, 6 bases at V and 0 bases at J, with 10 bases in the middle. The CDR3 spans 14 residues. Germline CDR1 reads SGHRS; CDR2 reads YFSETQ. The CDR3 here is CASMGRPSYNEQFF. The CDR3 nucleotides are TGCGCCAGCATGGGCAGACCCTCCTACAATGAGCAGTTCTTC.

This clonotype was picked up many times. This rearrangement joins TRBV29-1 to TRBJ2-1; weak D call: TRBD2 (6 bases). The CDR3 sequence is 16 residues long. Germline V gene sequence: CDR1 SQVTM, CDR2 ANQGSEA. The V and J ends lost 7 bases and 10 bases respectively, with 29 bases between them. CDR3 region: CSAASGVLAGWDEQFF. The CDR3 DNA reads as TGCAGCGCTGCCTCGGGGGTACTGGCAGGGTGGGACGAGCAGTTCTTC.

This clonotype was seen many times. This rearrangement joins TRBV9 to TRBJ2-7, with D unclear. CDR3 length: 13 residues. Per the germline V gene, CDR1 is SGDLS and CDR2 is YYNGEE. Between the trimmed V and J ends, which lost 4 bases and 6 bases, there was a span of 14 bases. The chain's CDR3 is CASSPLISGEQYF. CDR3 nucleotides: TGTGCCAGCAGCCCCCTGATCAGTGGCGAGCAGTACTTC.

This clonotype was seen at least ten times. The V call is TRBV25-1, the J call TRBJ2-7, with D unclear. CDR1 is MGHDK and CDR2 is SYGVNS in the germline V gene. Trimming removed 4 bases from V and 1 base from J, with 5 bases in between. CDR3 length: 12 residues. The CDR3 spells CASSGISYEQYF. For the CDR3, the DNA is TGTGCCAGCAGTGGCATTTCCTACGAGCAGTACTTC.

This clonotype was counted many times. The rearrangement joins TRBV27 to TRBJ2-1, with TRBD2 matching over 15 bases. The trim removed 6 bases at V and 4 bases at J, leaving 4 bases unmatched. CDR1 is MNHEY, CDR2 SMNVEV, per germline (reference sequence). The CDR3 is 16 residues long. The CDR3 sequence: CASSSGTSGRYNEQFF. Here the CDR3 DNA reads TGTGCCAGCAGCTCAGGGACTAGCGGGAGGTACAATGAGCAGTTCTTC.

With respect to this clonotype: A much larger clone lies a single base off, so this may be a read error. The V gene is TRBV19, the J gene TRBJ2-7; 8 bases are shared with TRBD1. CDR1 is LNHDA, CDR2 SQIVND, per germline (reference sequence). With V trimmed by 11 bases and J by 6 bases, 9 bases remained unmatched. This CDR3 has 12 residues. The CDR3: CAPGQGIAEQYF. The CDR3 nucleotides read TGTGCCCCAGGACAGGGTATCGCCGAGCAGTACTTC.